Below, 16 T cell receptor beta chains from the same sample are listed, as sequenced in a study of quantifying T cell responses using KT2 cells. Across the whole study: RNA was reverse transcribed with TCR alpha and beta constant-region primers.

Each cDNA got a UMI-containing oligo ligated at its 3' end. The first PCR ran approximately 4 cycles with an equimolar RC1.1 and RC1.2 beta primer mix. MiXCR was run by TCRdb on the UMI-ligation and nested PCR reads, yielding one entry per CDR3 protein. The sample shows 52,000 or so distinct CDR3 sequences, more than 9% of them seen only once. The sequencing input was PBMCs spiked with cells of the T cell clone KT2. The receptors originated from a human donor.

This clonotype has ten or more counts. The rearrangement joins TRBV7-6 to TRBJ2-3; 8 bases match TRBD1. Germline assignment: CDR1 SGHVS and CDR2 FNYEAQ. The CDR3 loop spans 17 amino acids. V lost 2 bases and J lost 3; bases outside the gene matches: 10. CDR3 in amino acids: CASSLNLGQGITDTQYF. The DNA of the CDR3 is TGTGCCAGCAGCTTAAACCTTGGACAGGGAATAACAGATACGCAGTATTTT.

The chain has TRBV10-3 and TRBJ2-7; D gene unclear. The CDR3 is 12 residues long. Deletions cut 2 bases from V and 4 bases from J, with 6 bases between. Germline lookup yields CDR1 ENHRY and CDR2 SYGVKD. The CDR3 here is CAISERFYEQYF. The CDR3 DNA reads as TGTGCCATCAGTGAGCGATTTTACGAGCAGTACTTC.

The chain combines TRBV20-1 with TRBJ1-2, with D perhaps TRBD1 (5 bases). CDR1 DFQATT and CDR2 SNEGSKA come from the germline V gene (reference sequence). The V end was cut by 2 bases, the J end by 6 bases, with 13 bases between. This CDR3 spans 13 amino acids. CDR3 DNA sequence: TGCAGTGCTAGACAGGGCTTTCTGGATGGCTACACCTTC. This encodes CSARQGFLDGYTF.

This clonotype was seen ten or more times. The chain carries TRBV5-8 and TRBJ2-1; weak D call: TRBD2 (6 bases). Per germline, CDR1 SGHTS and CDR2 YDEGEE. The V and J ends lost 2 bases and 1 base respectively, with 7 bases between them. CDR3 size: 14 residues. CDR3 loop: CASSFGGSYNEQFF. CDR3 DNA sequence: TGTGCCAGCAGCTTCGGGGGTTCCTACAATGAGCAGTTCTTC.

The table lists this clonotype with a few counts. The chain uses TRBV5-5 and TRBJ2-3; D ambiguous. The V end lost 1 base, the J end lost 2 bases, and 11 bases lay between the germline ends. The CDR3 runs to 15 residues. The germline V gene has CDR1 SGHKS and CDR2 YYEKEE (reference sequence). This chain's CDR3 is CASSLRQRYTDTQYF. The CDR3 DNA reads TGTGCCAGCAGCTTGCGTCAGCGTTACACAGATACGCAGTATTTT. Looking up the rest from reference TRBV5-5 and TRBJ2-3 gives the full variable domain: DAGVTQSPTHLIKTRGQQVTLRCSPISGHKSVSWYQQVLGQGPQFIFQYYEKEERGRGNFPDRFSARQFPNYSSELNVNALLLGDSALYLCASSLRQRYTDTQYFGPGTRLTVL.

This clonotype was observed at least ten times. The V and J genes are TRBV20-1 and TRBJ2-7; 10 bases map to TRBD1. The CDR3 has 13 residues. J was trimmed by 5 bases and V by 5 bases; bases with no gene match: 6. Germline CDR1 is DFQATT and CDR2 is SNEGSKA (reference sequence). CDR3 nucleotides: TGCAGTGCTGCCGGGACAGGGGACCACGAGCAGTACTTC. This sequence encodes CSAAGTGDHEQYF.

In this sample, this clonotype turned up a few times. J is TRBJ2-5 and V is TRBV20-1; 9 nucleotides match TRBD2. Per germline, CDR1 DFQATT and CDR2 SNEGSKA (reference sequence). The V gene end was trimmed by 1 base and the J gene end by 5 bases; junction bases not matched to a gene: 17. There are 18 residues in the CDR3. CDR3 region: CSARGPSSRGGGYETQYF. In DNA form, the CDR3 reads TGCAGTGCTAGAGGGCCCTCTTCGCGGGGGGGCGGTTATGAGACCCAGTACTTC.

This clonotype showed up many times. V gene TRBV11-2 combines with J gene TRBJ2-1; no firm D call. Germline CDR1 and CDR2: SGHAT and FQNNGV. This CDR3 is built from 14 residues. V gave up 5 bases and J gave up 0 bases, with 8 bases separating them. The CDR3 region has the DNA TGTGCCAGCAGCCCCACGCCCTCCTACAATGAGCAGTTCTTC. Translation: CASSPTPSYNEQFF.

This clonotype was picked up many times. This chain connects TRBV18 to TRBJ1-5; perhaps TRBD1 as D (6 bases). The CDR3 spans 17 residues. With 3 bases removed from V and 14 bases from J, the gap between germline ends came to 29 bases. Germline CDR1 reads KGHSH; CDR2 reads LQKENI. CDR3 in amino acids: CASSPDRGPSLISPKHF. In DNA form, the CDR3 reads TGTGCCAGCTCACCGGACAGAGGCCCTTCCTTAATCAGCCCCAAGCATTTT.

In this sample, this clonotype turned up a few times. The rearrangement joins TRBV3-1 to TRBJ1-1, with D hard to call. The V and J ends lost 0 bases and 4 bases respectively, with 9 bases between them. Germline CDR1 LGHDT, CDR2 YNNKEL (reference sequence). The CDR3 spans 14 residues. For the CDR3, the DNA is TGTGCCAGCAGCCAAGACTGGTCCGGCACTGAAGCTTTCTTT. The encoded protein is CASSQDWSGTEAFF.

This clonotype was observed a handful of times. The chain employs TRBV12-3 or TRBV12-4 and TRBJ2-3, with D perhaps TRBD2 (5 bases). Trimming took 5 bases from V and 5 from J, leaving 8 bases between them. The CDR3 has 12 amino acids. CDR3 region: CASSTRGDTQYF. Written as DNA, the CDR3 is TGTGCCAGCAGTACCCGGGGAGATACGCAGTATTTT.

This clonotype occurred a few times. The chain couples TRBV5-1 to TRBJ2-2; D is unclear. V was pared by 5 bases and J by 0 bases, with 8 bases between. The CDR3 sequence is 14 residues long. The germline CDR1 and CDR2 sequences are SGHRS and YFSETQ. CDR3 sequence reads: CASSSDANTGELFF. CDR3 DNA sequence: TGCGCCAGCAGTTCGGACGCGAACACCGGGGAGCTGTTTTTT.

The rearrangement uses TRBV12-3 or TRBV12-4 and TRBJ2-7; D is uncertain. The germline V and J ends were trimmed by 1 base and 7 bases, with 5 bases remaining between them. This CDR3 region has 11 residues. The CDR3 region has the DNA TGTGCCAGCAGTTTAGTTTGGGAGCAGTACTTC. This sequence encodes CASSLVWEQYF.

V gene TRBV27 combines with J gene TRBJ1-1, with D possibly matching TRBD1 (6 bases). Germline CDR1 is MNHEY and CDR2 is SMNVEV (reference sequence). CDR3 length equals 13 residues. V dropped 6 bases and J dropped 3 bases, with 11 bases sitting between them. This CDR3 reads CASRQGWHTEAFF. The DNA of the CDR3 is TGTGCCAGCAGACAGGGATGGCACACTGAAGCTTTCTTT.

The chain recombines TRBV30 with TRBJ1-2, with 7 bases identical to TRBD1. CDR3 length: 15 residues. The germline CDR1 and CDR2 sequences are GTSNPN and SVGIG (reference sequence). Trimming took 0 bases from V and 0 from J; bases not matched to a gene: 4. The CDR3 is CAWSVGQGANYGYTF. Here the CDR3 DNA reads TGTGCCTGGAGTGTAGGCCAGGGGGCTAACTATGGCTACACCTTC.

The chain couples TRBV5-5 to TRBJ1-2; 7 bases line up with TRBD1. J was trimmed by 7 bases and V by 0 bases; bases with no gene match: 6. This CDR3 contains 14 residues. Germline CDR1 and CDR2: SGHKS and YYEKEE (reference sequence). The CDR3 nucleotides are TGTGCCAGCAGCTTGGAGGGGGCGCGGGTTGGCTACACCTTC. Encoded protein: CASSLEGARVGYTF.